These 15 T cell receptor beta chains came from one sample sequenced in a study of Graves' ophthalmopathy and Graves' hyperthyroidism. Transcripts of RNA were the source for amplifying TCR beta CDR3 regions. The workflow started with a first-round RT-PCR run with HTBI primers and then moved on to a second-round multiplex PCR. From the multiplex PCR reads, TCRdb called clonotypes with MiXCR, one entry per CDR3 protein. The top ten clones hold 5.5% to 7% of a sample with about 400,000 distinct CDR3 sequences, less than 20% of them seen once. Input material: peripheral blood. The receptors derive from a young woman with stable Graves' hyperthyroidism.

V and J are TRBV19 and TRBJ1-2, with D tentatively TRBD1 (6 bases). The CDR3 extends over 15 amino acids. Per germline, CDR1 LNHDA and CDR2 SQIVND (reference sequence). With 10 bases removed from V and 7 bases from J, the gap between germline ends came to 25 bases. CDR3 in DNA: TGTGCCACTCAAGGGGGTGACAGCCCAAGCTGTGGCTACACCTTC. Amino acids: CATQGGDSPSCGYTF. The full variable domain, completed using reference TRBV19 and TRBJ1-2, is DGGITQSPKYLFRKEGQNVTLSCEQNLNHDAMYWYRQDPGQGLRLIYYSQIVNDFQKGDIAEGYSVSREKKESFPLTVTSAQKNPTAFYLCATQGGDSPSCGYTFGSGTRLTVV.

This clonotype has at least ten counts. The chain is built from TRBV28 and TRBJ2-5; no definite D call. V was clipped by 1 base and J by 1 base, with 13 bases between them. Germline V gene data show CDR1 as MDHEN and CDR2 as SYDVKM. The CDR3 has 16 residues. CDR3: CASSLLTGRLQETQYF. The CDR3 DNA sequence: TGTGCCAGCAGTTTATTGACGGGCAGGCTCCAAGAGACCCAGTACTTC.

Ten or more counts support this clonotype. V gene TRBV7-8 combines with J gene TRBJ1-2; 7 bases are shared with TRBD1. The CDR3 runs 15 residues. J was trimmed by 2 bases and V by 0 bases; bases with no gene match: 3. CDR1 SGHVS and CDR2 FQNEAQ come from the germline V gene. As DNA, the CDR3 is TGTGCCAGCAGCTTAGCGACGACAGGGAACTATGGCTACACCTTC. This translates into CASSLATTGNYGYTF.

The chain links TRBV9 to TRBJ2-2; D is perhaps TRBD2 (6 bases). Germline assignment: CDR1 SGDLS and CDR2 YYNGEE. V dropped 1 base and J dropped 2 bases, with 9 bases sitting between them. The CDR3 is made up of 15 amino acids. The CDR3 region has the DNA TGTGCCAGCAGCGTACTGGGACTTAACACCGGGGAGCTGTTTTTT. It translates to CASSVLGLNTGELFF.

In its sample, this clonotype was seen many times. The V and J genes are TRBV19 and TRBJ1-1; D is undetermined. Trimming took off 4 bases at V and 0 bases at J, with 9 bases between the two ends. Germline V gives CDR1 LNHDA, CDR2 SQIVND (reference sequence). This CDR3 comprises 14 residues. CDR3 region: CASSTQIMNTEAFF. For the CDR3, the DNA is TGTGCCAGTAGTACACAGATAATGAACACTGAAGCTTTCTTT.

This clonotype appeared many times. The V call is TRBV6-2 or TRBV6-3, the J call TRBJ1-2; D remains unclear. Germline CDR1 is MNHEY and CDR2 is SVGEGT. This CDR3 region has 14 residues. Trimming took 0 bases from V and 7 from J, leaving 12 bases between them. CDR3 in DNA: TGTGCCAGCAGTTACTCGAGAAGGGTTGGTGGCTACACCTTC. This sequence encodes CASSYSRRVGGYTF.

This clonotype was counted ten times or more. The gene calls are TRBV19 and TRBJ1-5; D unresolved. Trimming took off 7 bases at V and 2 bases at J, with 9 bases between the two ends. This CDR3 is built from 13 residues. The germline gives CDR1 LNHDA, CDR2 SQIVND (reference sequence). CDR3 sequence: CASTSLGNQPQHF. CDR3 coding DNA: TGTGCCAGTACGAGTTTAGGCAATCAGCCCCAGCATTTT.

Many counts were recorded for this clonotype. The chain recombines TRBV27 with TRBJ2-5; 9 bases match TRBD2. J was trimmed by 5 bases and V by 1 base; bases with no gene match: 5. Germline V gene sequence: CDR1 MNHEY, CDR2 SMNVEV (reference sequence). The CDR3 consists of 15 residues. The CDR3 DNA is TGTGCCAGCAGTTTATTAGGGACTAGCACCGAGACCCAGTACTTC. The encoded protein is CASSLLGTSTETQYF.

This clonotype was counted many times. The J gene is TRBJ2-5, the V gene TRBV29-1; the match to TRBD1 covers 7 bases. This CDR3 is 13 amino acids long. V was clipped by 5 bases and J by 0 bases; unmatched bases: 3. Per germline, CDR1 SQVTM and CDR2 ANQGSEA. CDR3 DNA sequence: TGCAGCGTTTCGGACAGGTACCAAGAGACCCAGTACTTC. This codes for CSVSDRYQETQYF.

This clonotype was seen repeatedly, ten times or more. V is TRBV20-1 and J is TRBJ2-1, with 7 bases identical to TRBD1. CDR1 and CDR2 from the germline V gene are DFQATT and SNEGSKA (reference sequence). There are 12 residues in the CDR3. V gave up 5 bases and J gave up 6 bases; unmatched junction bases: 4. The CDR3 reads CSAGDRPNEQFF. In DNA form, the CDR3 reads TGCAGTGCTGGGGACAGACCCAATGAGCAGTTCTTC.

There are many counts of this clonotype. This rearrangement joins TRBV19 to TRBJ2-5, with 7 bases aligning to TRBD2. The CDR3 consists of 15 residues. The V gene end was trimmed by 6 bases and the J gene end by 4 bases; junction bases not matched to a gene: 11. The V gene's germline CDR1 is LNHDA and CDR2 SQIVND (reference sequence). The CDR3 sequence is CASSMGGTVGETQYF. CDR3 in DNA: TGTGCCAGTAGCATGGGGGGGACCGTCGGAGAGACCCAGTACTTC.

This clonotype was observed at least ten times. The chain couples TRBV6-1 to TRBJ2-7; D ambiguous. V was shortened by 4 bases and J by 4 bases, with 11 bases between the two germline ends. The CDR3 covers 13 residues. The germline gives CDR1 MNHNS, CDR2 SASEGT. DNA of the CDR3: TGTGCCAGCAGTGCCATGACGGTTTACGAGCAGTACTTC. This translates into CASSAMTVYEQYF.

This clonotype was picked up many times. The gene calls are TRBV7-9 and TRBJ1-1; D gene unclear. Between the trimmed V and J ends, which lost 1 base and 0 bases, there was a span of 9 bases. This CDR3 contains 15 residues. Germline CDR1 and CDR2: SEHNR and FQNEAQ (reference sequence). CDR3 residues: CASSLDGRLNTEAFF. The CDR3 DNA sequence: TGTGCCAGCAGCTTAGACGGGAGGCTGAACACTGAAGCTTTCTTT. Supplemented by reference TRBV7-9 and TRBJ1-1, the full variable domain reads DTGVSQNPRHKITKRGQNVTFRCDPISEHNRLYWYRQTLGQGPEFLTYFQNEAQLEKSRLLSDRFSAERPKGSFSTLEIQRTEQGDSAMYLCASSLDGRLNTEAFFGQGTRLTVV.

This clonotype was found many times. This chain connects TRBV6-5 to TRBJ2-7; maybe TRBD2 (5 bases). This CDR3 is 14 amino acids long. Per the germline V gene, CDR1 is MNHEY and CDR2 is SVGAGI. Trimming stripped 5 bases from V and 2 bases from J, with 13 bases between. CDR3 DNA: TGTGCCAGCAGTCCAGGCAGACTAACCTACGAGCAGTACTTC. It encodes CASSPGRLTYEQYF.

The V call is TRBV5-1, the J call TRBJ2-7; D ambiguous. Germline V CDR1 and CDR2: SGHRS, YFSETQ. The CDR3 runs 13 residues. The germline V and J ends were trimmed by 1 base and 5 bases, with 10 bases remaining between them. The CDR3 DNA reads TGCGCCAGCAGCTTGACTGACTCTCACGAGCAGTACTTC. Its translation: CASSLTDSHEQYF.